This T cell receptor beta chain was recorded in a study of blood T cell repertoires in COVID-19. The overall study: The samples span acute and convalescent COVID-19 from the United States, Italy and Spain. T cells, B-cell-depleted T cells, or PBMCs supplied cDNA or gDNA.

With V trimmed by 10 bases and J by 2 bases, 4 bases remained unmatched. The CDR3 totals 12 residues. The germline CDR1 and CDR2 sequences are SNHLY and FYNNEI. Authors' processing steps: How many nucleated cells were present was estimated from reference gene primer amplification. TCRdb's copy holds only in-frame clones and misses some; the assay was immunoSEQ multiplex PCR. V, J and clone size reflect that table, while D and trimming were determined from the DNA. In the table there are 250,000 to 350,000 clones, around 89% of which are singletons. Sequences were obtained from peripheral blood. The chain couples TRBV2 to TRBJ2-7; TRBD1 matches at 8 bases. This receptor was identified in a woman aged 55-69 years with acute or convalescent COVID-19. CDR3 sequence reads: CATRDRPYEQYF. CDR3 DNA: TGTGCCACCAGGGACAGGCCCTACGAGCAGTACTTC.